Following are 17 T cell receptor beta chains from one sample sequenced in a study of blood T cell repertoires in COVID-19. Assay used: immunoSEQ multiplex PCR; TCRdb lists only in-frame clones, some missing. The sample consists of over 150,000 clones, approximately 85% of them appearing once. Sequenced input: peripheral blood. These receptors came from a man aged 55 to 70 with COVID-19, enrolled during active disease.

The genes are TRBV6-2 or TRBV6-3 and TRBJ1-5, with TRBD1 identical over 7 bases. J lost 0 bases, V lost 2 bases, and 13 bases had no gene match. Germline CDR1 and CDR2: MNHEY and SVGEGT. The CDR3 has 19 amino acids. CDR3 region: CASSYRSFRDSYSNQPQHF. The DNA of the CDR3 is TGTGCCAGCAGTTACCGATCATTCCGGGACAGTTATAGCAATCAGCCCCAGCATTTT.

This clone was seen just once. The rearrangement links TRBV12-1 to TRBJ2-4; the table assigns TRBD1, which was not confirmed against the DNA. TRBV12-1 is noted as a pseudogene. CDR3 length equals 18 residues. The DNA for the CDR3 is TGTGCCAGCAGCTTTGACCCTGGGACAGGGTGTTCCAAAAACATTCAGTACTTC. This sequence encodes CASSFDPGTGCSKNIQYF.

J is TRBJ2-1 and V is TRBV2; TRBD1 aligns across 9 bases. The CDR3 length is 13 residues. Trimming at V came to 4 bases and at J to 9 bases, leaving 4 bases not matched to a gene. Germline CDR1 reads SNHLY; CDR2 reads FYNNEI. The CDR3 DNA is TGTGCCAGCAGTGGGACAGGGGTCGTTGAGCAGTTCTTC. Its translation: CASSGTGVVEQFF.

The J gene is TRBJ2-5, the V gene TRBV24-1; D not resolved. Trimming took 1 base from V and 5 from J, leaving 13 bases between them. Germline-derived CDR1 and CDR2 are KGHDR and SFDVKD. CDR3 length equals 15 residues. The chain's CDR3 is CATSDFKKVGETQYF. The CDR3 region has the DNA TGTGCCACCAGTGATTTTAAAAAGGTCGGGGAGACCCAGTACTTC.

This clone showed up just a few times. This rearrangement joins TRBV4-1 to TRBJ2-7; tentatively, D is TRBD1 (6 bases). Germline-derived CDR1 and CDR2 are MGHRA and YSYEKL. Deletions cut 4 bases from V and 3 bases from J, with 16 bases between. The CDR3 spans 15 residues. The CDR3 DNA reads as TGCGCCAGCAGCCTTTCAGGGGACCGTTTCTACGAGCAGTACTTC. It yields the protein CASSLSGDRFYEQYF.

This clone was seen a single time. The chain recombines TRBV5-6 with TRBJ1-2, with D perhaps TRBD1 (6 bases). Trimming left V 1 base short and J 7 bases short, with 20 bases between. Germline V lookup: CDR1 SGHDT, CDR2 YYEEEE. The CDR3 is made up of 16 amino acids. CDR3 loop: CASSLLSIQGNSGYTF. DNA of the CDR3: TGTGCCAGCAGCTTGCTCTCTATTCAGGGGAATTCTGGCTACACCTTC.

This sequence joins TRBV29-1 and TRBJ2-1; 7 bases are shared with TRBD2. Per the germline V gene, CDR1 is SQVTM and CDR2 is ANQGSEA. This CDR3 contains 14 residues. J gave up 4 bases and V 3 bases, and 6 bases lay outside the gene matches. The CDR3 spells CSVDSGRIYNEQFF. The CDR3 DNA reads TGCAGCGTTGACTCCGGGAGGATATACAATGAGCAGTTCTTC.

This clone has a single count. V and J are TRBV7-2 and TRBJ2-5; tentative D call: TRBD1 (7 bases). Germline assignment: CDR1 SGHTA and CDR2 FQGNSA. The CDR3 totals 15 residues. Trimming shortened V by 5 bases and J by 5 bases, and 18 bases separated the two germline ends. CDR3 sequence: CASSPRRGEGETQYF. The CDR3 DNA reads TGTGCCAGCAGCCCCCGCAGGGGGGAAGGGGAGACCCAGTACTTC.

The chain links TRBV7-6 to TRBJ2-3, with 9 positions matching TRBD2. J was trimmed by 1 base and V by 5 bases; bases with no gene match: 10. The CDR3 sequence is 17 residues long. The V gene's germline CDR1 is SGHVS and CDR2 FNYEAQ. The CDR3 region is CASSQTPRTSGTDTQYF. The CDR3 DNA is TGTGCCAGCAGCCAAACCCCCCGGACTAGCGGCACAGATACGCAGTATTTT.

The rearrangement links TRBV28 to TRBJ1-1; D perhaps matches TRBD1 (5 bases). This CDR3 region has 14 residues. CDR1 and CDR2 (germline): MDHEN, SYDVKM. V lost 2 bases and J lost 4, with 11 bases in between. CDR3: CASSLLGEGTEAFF. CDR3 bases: TGTGCCAGCAGTTTACTGGGGGAGGGCACTGAAGCTTTCTTT.

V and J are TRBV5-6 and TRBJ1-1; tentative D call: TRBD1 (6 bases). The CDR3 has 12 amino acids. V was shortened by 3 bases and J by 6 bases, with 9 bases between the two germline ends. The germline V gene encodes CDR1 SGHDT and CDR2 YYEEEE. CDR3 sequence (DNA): TGTGCCAGCAGCTCCGGACAGCCTGAAGCTTTCTTT. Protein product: CASSSGQPEAFF.

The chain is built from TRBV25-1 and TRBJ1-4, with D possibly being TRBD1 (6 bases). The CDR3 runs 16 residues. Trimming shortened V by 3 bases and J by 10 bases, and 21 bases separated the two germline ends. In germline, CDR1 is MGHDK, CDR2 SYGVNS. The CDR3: CASSELGGRVERKLFF. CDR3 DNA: TGTGCCAGCAGTGAGCTAGGGGGTAGGGTCGAACGAAAACTGTTTTTT.

The DNA for the CDR3 is TGTGCCAGCAGCTCACAGTCTAACTATGGCTACACCTTC. It is translated as CASSSQSNYGYTF. The rearrangement joins TRBV5-4 to TRBJ1-2; D is unresolved. V was trimmed by 3 bases and J by 0 bases, leaving 6 bases between them. The CDR3 is made up of 13 amino acids. Per germline, CDR1 SGHNT and CDR2 YYREEE (reference sequence).

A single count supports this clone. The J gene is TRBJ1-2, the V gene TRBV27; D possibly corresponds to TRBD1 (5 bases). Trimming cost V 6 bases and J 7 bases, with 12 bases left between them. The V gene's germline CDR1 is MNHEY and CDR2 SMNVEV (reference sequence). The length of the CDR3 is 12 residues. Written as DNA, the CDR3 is TGTGCCAGCAGACGGGGGGAAACTGGCTACACCTTC. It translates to CASRRGETGYTF.

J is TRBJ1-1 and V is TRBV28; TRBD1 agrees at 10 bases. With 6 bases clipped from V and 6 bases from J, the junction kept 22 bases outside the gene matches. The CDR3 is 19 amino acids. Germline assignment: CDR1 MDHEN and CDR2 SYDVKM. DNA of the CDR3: TGTGCCAGCAGCGTAACAACACCGGGACAGGGGCTTGGGGAAGCTGAAGCTTTCTTT. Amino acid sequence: CASSVTTPGQGLGEAEAFF.

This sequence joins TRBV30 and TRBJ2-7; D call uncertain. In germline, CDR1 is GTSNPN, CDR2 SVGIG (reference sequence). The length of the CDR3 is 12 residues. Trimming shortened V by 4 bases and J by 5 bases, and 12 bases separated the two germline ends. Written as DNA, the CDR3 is TGTGCCTGGATAGTAGCAGCTCACGAGCAGTACTTC. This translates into CAWIVAAHEQYF.

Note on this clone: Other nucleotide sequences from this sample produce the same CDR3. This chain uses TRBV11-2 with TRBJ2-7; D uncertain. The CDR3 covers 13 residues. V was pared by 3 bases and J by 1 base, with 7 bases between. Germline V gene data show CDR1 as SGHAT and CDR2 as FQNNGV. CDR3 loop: CASSFGGSYEQYF. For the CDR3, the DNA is TGTGCCAGCAGCTTTGGCGGATCCTACGAGCAGTACTTC.